Below, 6 T cell receptor beta chains from the same sample are listed, as sequenced in a study of control samples from healthy donors and cancer patients. Sequenced by immunoSEQ multiplex PCR; TCRdb stores in-frame clones only, minus some. The sample yields about 150,000 clones, around 96% seen once. What was sequenced was blood. These receptors were collected from a woman aged 40 to 50 in good health.

The gene calls are TRBV6-2 or TRBV6-3 and TRBJ2-1; D may be TRBD1 (6 bases). Germline V gene data show CDR1 as MNHEY and CDR2 as SVGEGT. This CDR3 is 12 amino acids long. Trimming removed 6 bases at V and 10 bases at J, with 13 bases between. This CDR3 reads CASSRTVWEQFF. The CDR3 bases are TGTGCCAGCAGCAGGACAGTCTGGGAGCAGTTCTTC.

The chain recombines TRBV18 with TRBJ2-3; D ambiguous. Germline lookup yields CDR1 KGHSH and CDR2 LQKENI. The V end lost 5 bases, the J end lost 5 bases, and 14 bases lay between the germline ends. CDR3 length: 14 residues. The chain's CDR3 is CASSIGPAGDTQYF. CDR3 bases: TGTGCCAGCTCAATAGGCCCCGCTGGAGATACGCAGTATTTT.

This chain connects TRBV6-5 to TRBJ1-3; possible D gene TRBD1, 5 bases. CDR1 is MNHEY, CDR2 SVGAGI, per germline. Between the trimmed V and J ends, which lost 0 bases and 2 bases, there was a span of 8 bases. The CDR3 extends over 15 amino acids. The CDR3, as DNA: TGTGCCAGCAGTTACTCGACAGATCCTGGAAACACCATATATTTT. The encoded protein is CASSYSTDPGNTIYF.

The table lists this clone with a count of one. The V call is TRBV9, the J call TRBJ2-5; possibly TRBD2 for D (6 bases). Trimming removed 4 bases from V and 1 base from J, with 11 bases in between. The V gene's germline CDR1 is SGDLS and CDR2 YYNGEE. The CDR3 is made up of 14 amino acids. The CDR3 region has the DNA TGTGCCAGCAGCCCCGGGGGATTCCAAGAGACCCAGTACTTC. It specifies CASSPGGFQETQYF.

The J gene is TRBJ2-3, the V gene TRBV7-2; no firm D call. With 5 bases removed from V and 4 bases from J, the gap between germline ends came to 16 bases. This CDR3 contains 15 residues. CDR1 is SGHTA, CDR2 FQGNSA, per germline. CDR3 sequence reads: CASSPSGVNPDTQYF. DNA of the CDR3: TGTGCCAGCAGCCCGAGTGGGGTAAACCCAGATACGCAGTATTTT.

This clone appeared once. This chain joins TRBV7-9 and TRBJ2-1; 8 nucleotides align to TRBD2. J was trimmed by 4 bases and V by 10 bases; bases with no gene match: 0. The CDR3 runs 11 residues. Germline lookup yields CDR1 SEHNR and CDR2 FQNEAQ (reference sequence). The CDR3 here is CATGGYNEQFF. The CDR3, as DNA: TGTGCCACGGGGGGGTACAATGAGCAGTTCTTC.